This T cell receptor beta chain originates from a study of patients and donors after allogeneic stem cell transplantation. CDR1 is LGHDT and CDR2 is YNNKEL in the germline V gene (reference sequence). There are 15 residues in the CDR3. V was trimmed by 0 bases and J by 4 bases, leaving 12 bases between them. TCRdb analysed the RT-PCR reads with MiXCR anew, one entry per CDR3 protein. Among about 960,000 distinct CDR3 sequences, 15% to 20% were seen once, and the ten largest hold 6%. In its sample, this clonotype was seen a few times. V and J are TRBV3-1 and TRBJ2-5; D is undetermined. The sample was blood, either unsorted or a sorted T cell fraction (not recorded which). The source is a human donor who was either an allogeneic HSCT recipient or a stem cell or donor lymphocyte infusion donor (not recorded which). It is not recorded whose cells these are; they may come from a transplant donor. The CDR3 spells CASSQDSFKGETQYF. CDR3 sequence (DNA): TGTGCCAGCAGCCAAGACTCGTTCAAGGGAGAGACCCAGTACTTC.